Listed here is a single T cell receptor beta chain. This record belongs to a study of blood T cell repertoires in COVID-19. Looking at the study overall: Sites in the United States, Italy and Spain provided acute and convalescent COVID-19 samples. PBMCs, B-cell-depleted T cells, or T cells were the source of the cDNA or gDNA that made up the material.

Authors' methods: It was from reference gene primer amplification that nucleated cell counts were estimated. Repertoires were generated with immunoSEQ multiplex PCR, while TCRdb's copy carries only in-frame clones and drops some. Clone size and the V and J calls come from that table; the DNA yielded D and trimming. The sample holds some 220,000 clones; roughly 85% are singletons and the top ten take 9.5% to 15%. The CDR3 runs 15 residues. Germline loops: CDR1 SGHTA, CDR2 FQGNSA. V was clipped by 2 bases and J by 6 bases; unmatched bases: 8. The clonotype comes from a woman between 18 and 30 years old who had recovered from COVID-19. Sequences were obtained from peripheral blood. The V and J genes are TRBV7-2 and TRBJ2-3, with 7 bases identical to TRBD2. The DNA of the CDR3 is TGTGCCAGCAGCTTAACGGGTCTGGGGGGGGATACGCAGTATTTT. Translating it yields CASSLTGLGGDTQYF.